The 32 T cell receptor beta chains listed next were all sequenced from one sample in a study of T cell repertoires in cytomegalovirus infection (dated by TCRdb to about 2019). The reads were generated on an Illumina HiSeq 1500. TCRdb handled the public reads itself, with Q25 trimming in fastp and clone calling in MiXCR, and kept productive beta chains. Rows with a matching CDR3 protein are joined into one entry that keeps the most common DNA and genes. The sample table holds about 150,000 distinct CDR3 sequences, of which less than 25% were seen once. 9.5% to 13% of the sample belongs to the ten largest clones. Sequencing was done on a sample of PBMCs. These receptors were collected from a human donor in good health (CMV status not recorded). Some clones in this sample may be carry-over from other donors' samples.

The V gene is TRBV19, the J gene TRBJ1-6; possible D gene TRBD1, 5 bases. Germline V lookup: CDR1 LNHDA, CDR2 SQIVND (reference sequence). There are 16 residues in the CDR3. Trimming removed 4 bases from V and 4 bases from J, with 14 bases in between. The CDR3 sequence: CASSRQRPQYNSPLHF. The CDR3 DNA is TGTGCCAGTAGTAGACAGCGTCCCCAGTATAATTCACCCCTCCACTTT.

CDR3 sequence: CASSPEGTGFQPQHF. CDR3 nucleotide sequence: TGCGCCAGCAGTCCCGAGGGGACAGGGTTTCAGCCCCAGCATTTT. The chain couples TRBV4-1 to TRBJ1-5; the match to TRBD1 covers 9 bases. Germline lookup yields CDR1 MGHRA and CDR2 YSYEKL. The trim removed 6 bases at V and 6 bases at J, leaving 9 bases unmatched. The CDR3 loop spans 15 amino acids.

The chain carries TRBV2 and TRBJ2-1; 14 bases fit TRBD2. The CDR3 covers 16 residues. Germline V gene lookup returns CDR1 SNHLY and CDR2 FYNNEI. The J segment lost 4 bases and the V segment lost 6 bases, leaving 5 bases of the junction unmatched. The CDR3 sequence: CASRAGTSGGYNEQFF. CDR3 DNA sequence: TGTGCCAGCAGAGCCGGGACTAGCGGGGGTTACAATGAGCAGTTCTTC.

V gene TRBV7-2 combines with J gene TRBJ2-2; 8 positions agree with TRBD2. CDR3 length equals 14 residues. The germline CDR1 and CDR2 sequences are SGHTA and FQGNSA. Trimming took 5 bases from V and 5 from J; bases not matched to a gene: 4. The CDR3 sequence is CASSPGGVTGELFF. In DNA, the CDR3 is TGTGCCAGCAGCCCGGGGGGGGTAACCGGGGAGCTGTTTTTT.

The J gene is TRBJ2-7, the V gene TRBV11-3; D is perhaps TRBD1 (6 bases). The CDR3 extends over 13 amino acids. Germline CDR1 SGHNT, CDR2 YENEEA. The V end lost 5 bases, the J end lost 3 bases, and 11 bases lay between the germline ends. The CDR3 reads CASSAGGSYEQYF. DNA for the CDR3: TGTGCCAGCAGCGCTGGGGGCAGCTACGAGCAGTACTTC. Full variable domain (rest looked up from reference TRBV11-3 and TRBJ2-7): EAGVVQSPRYKIIEKKQPVAFWCNPISGHNTLYWYLQNLGQGPELLIRYENEEAVDDSQLPKDRFSAERLKGVDSTLKIQPAELGDSAVYLCASSAGGSYEQYFGPGTRLTVT.

The CDR3 here is CASSAGFSSTDTQYF. The CDR3 DNA reads as TGTGCCAGCAGCGCCGGGTTCTCTAGCACAGATACGCAGTATTTT. The chain joins TRBV2 to TRBJ2-3; D gene unclear. Germline CDR1 SNHLY, CDR2 FYNNEI. Trimming removed 6 bases at V and 0 bases at J, with 13 bases between. This CDR3 contains 15 residues.

This chain uses TRBV12-3 or TRBV12-4 with TRBJ2-1, with D tentatively TRBD2 (6 bases). Between the trimmed V and J ends, which lost 5 bases and 7 bases, there was a span of 12 bases. There are 13 residues in the CDR3. The CDR3 region has the DNA TGTGCCAGCAGTGCATTCAGCGGGAATGAGCAGTTCTTC. It translates to CASSAFSGNEQFF.

The chain links TRBV29-1 to TRBJ2-6; unclear D gene. V gave up 3 bases and J gave up 2 bases, with 2 bases separating them. The germline V gene encodes CDR1 SQVTM and CDR2 ANQGSEA. This CDR3 has 12 amino acids. The CDR3 here is CSVEAGANVLTF. The CDR3 DNA is TGCAGCGTTGAGGCTGGGGCCAACGTCCTGACTTTC.

This chain connects TRBV12-5 to TRBJ1-2; no definite D call. V lost 2 bases to trimming and J lost 2 bases, with 0 bases between them. This CDR3 is built from 11 residues. CDR1 and CDR2 from the germline V gene are LGHNT and FRNRAP. The CDR3 nucleotides are TGTGCTAGTGGTTTGAACTATGGCTACACCTTC. It translates to CASGLNYGYTF. Complete variable domain (other parts from reference TRBV12-5 and TRBJ1-2): DARVTQTPRHKVTEMGQEVTMRCQPILGHNTVFWYRQTMMQGLELLAYFRNRAPLDDSGMPKDRFSAEMPDATLATLKIQPSEPRDSAVYFCASGLNYGYTFGSGTRLTVV.

This clonotype has ten or more counts. The genes are TRBV7-8 and TRBJ2-1, with D perhaps matching TRBD2 (7 bases). With 5 bases removed from V and 6 bases from J, the gap between germline ends came to 17 bases. This CDR3 has 15 residues. The germline V gene has CDR1 SGHVS and CDR2 FQNEAQ. The CDR3 spells CASSISRGALNEQFF. Here the CDR3 DNA reads TGTGCCAGCAGCATCTCCCGGGGGGCACTCAATGAGCAGTTCTTC.

This clonotype was picked up a small number of times. The chain links TRBV28 to TRBJ2-5, with 10 bases that match TRBD2. V lost 7 bases, J lost 7 bases, and 6 bases stayed unmatched. The germline V gene has CDR1 MDHEN and CDR2 SYDVKM. The CDR3 has 13 residues. CDR3 nucleotide sequence: TGTGCCAGCAATATCTTAGCGGGAGGGACCCAGTACTTC. This gives the protein CASNILAGGTQYF.

For this clonotype: A read error is possible here, since a much larger clone lies one base away. The V and J genes are TRBV12-3 or TRBV12-4 and TRBJ2-7; D uncertain. This CDR3 region has 13 residues. V gave up 6 bases and J gave up 0 bases, with 9 bases separating them. As DNA, the CDR3 is TGTGCCAGCAGGCCCGAGAGCTCCTACGAGCAGTACTTC. This gives the protein CASRPESSYEQYF.

A few counts support this clonotype. The rearrangement links TRBV6-2 or TRBV6-3 to TRBJ2-6; no firm D call. The CDR3 consists of 14 residues. In germline, CDR1 is MNHEY, CDR2 SVGEGT. Trimming took 5 bases from V and 4 from J, leaving 9 bases between them. CDR3 residues: CASSIRAGANVLTF. The CDR3 DNA sequence: TGTGCCAGCAGTATCAGAGCCGGGGCCAACGTCCTGACTTTC.

The V and J genes are TRBV28 and TRBJ1-5; weak D call: TRBD1 (5 bases). CDR1 is MDHEN, CDR2 SYDVKM, per germline. V lost 3 bases to trimming and J lost 6 bases, with 15 bases between them. The CDR3 totals 15 residues. The CDR3 here is CASSLVRERGQPQHF. The CDR3 bases are TGTGCCAGCAGTTTGGTCAGGGAAAGGGGTCAGCCCCAGCATTTT. The whole variable domain, filled in from reference TRBV28 and TRBJ1-5, reads DVKVTQSSRYLVKRTGEKVFLECVQDMDHENMFWYRQDPGLGLRLIYFSYDVKMKEKGDIPEGYSVSREKKERFSLILESASTNQTSMYLCASSLVRERGQPQHFGDGTRLSIL.

The J gene is TRBJ1-3, the V gene TRBV6-5; a weak D match, TRBD1 (6 bases). The CDR3 totals 14 residues. Trimming took off 5 bases at V and 2 bases at J, with 10 bases between the two ends. In germline, CDR1 is MNHEY, CDR2 SVGAGI. CDR3 DNA: TGTGCCAGCAGTGCCAGGGGTACTGGAAACACCATATATTTT. This translates into CASSARGTGNTIYF.

Details on this clonotype: A much larger clone lies one base from this, so it may be a read error. The conserved phenylalanine or tryptophan is not found at the CDR3 terminus, so this likely reflects a read error. The chain uses TRBV28 and TRBJ2-3, with 7 bases matching TRBD2. The CDR3 is 17 amino acids. CDR1 MDHEN and CDR2 SYDVKM come from the germline V gene. Trimming removed 8 bases from V and 2 bases from J; junction bases left unmatched: 16. Written as DNA, the CDR3 is TGTGCCAGCCCCCCCGGCGGGGCTAGCGGACACACAGATACGCAGTATTTA. Its translation: CASPPGGASGHTDTQYL.

V is TRBV14 and J is TRBJ2-5; no clear D gene. Trimming pared 1 base from V and 4 bases from J, leaving 4 bases between. This CDR3 region has 12 residues. The germline V gene encodes CDR1 SGHDN and CDR2 FVKESK. The CDR3 here is CASSQVLETQYF. The CDR3 nucleotides read TGTGCCAGCAGCCAAGTACTAGAGACCCAGTACTTC.

This sequence joins TRBV28 and TRBJ2-1, with TRBD2 as a possible D gene (6 bases). Trimming pared 2 bases from V and 3 bases from J, leaving 14 bases between. Germline CDR1 reads MDHEN; CDR2 reads SYDVKM. This CDR3 region has 16 residues. The DNA of the CDR3 is TGTGCCAGCAGTTTAGTAGCGGCTTCCAACTACAATGAGCAGTTCTTC. Translated: CASSLVAASNYNEQFF.

The gene calls are TRBV6-2 or TRBV6-3 and TRBJ2-1; tentative D call: TRBD1 (6 bases). Germline-derived CDR1 and CDR2 are MNHEY and SVGEGT. The CDR3 runs 15 residues. V was clipped by 6 bases and J by 0 bases, with 12 bases between them. The CDR3 region is CASRKTGISYNEQFF. The DNA for the CDR3 is TGTGCCAGCAGGAAGACAGGAATCTCCTACAATGAGCAGTTCTTC.

This clonotype has only a few counts. This rearrangement joins TRBV12-3 or TRBV12-4 to TRBJ2-2; D gene unclear. This CDR3 contains 15 residues. V lost 5 bases, J lost 0 bases, and 10 bases lay in between. DNA for the CDR3: TGTGCCAGCAGTCGGGCCTCCCCGAACACCGGGGAGCTGTTTTTT. Its translation: CASSRASPNTGELFF.

The chain employs TRBV12-3 or TRBV12-4 and TRBJ1-1; D uncertain. CDR3 length: 16 amino acids. V was trimmed by 3 bases and J by 7 bases, leaving 21 bases between them. This chain's CDR3 is CASSFFGAGTSFEAFF. In nucleotides, the CDR3 is TGTGCCAGCAGTTTTTTTGGCGCGGGCACCTCCTTTGAAGCTTTCTTT.

The chain combines TRBV7-9 with TRBJ1-1; D unclear. This CDR3 is built from 12 residues. The V end lost 5 bases, the J end lost 1 base, and 5 bases lay between the germline ends. Germline assignment: CDR1 SEHNR and CDR2 FQNEAQ (reference sequence). This chain's CDR3 is CASSAGNTEAFF. The CDR3 DNA follows: TGTGCCAGCAGCGCCGGGAACACTGAAGCTTTCTTT.

The table lists this clonotype with many counts. The chain has TRBV19 and TRBJ2-7; D not resolved. Trimming took off 5 bases at V and 2 bases at J, with 16 bases between the two ends. Germline loops: CDR1 LNHDA, CDR2 SQIVND (reference sequence). This CDR3 spans 15 amino acids. CDR3 DNA: TGTGCCAGTAGTTCCAGCCCGACAACCACCTACGAGCAGTACTTC. This gives the protein CASSSSPTTTYEQYF.

The table lists this clonotype with many counts. This chain joins TRBV7-2 and TRBJ2-1; D might be TRBD2 (7 bases). CDR1 is SGHTA, CDR2 FQGNSA, per germline. Deletions cut 1 base from V and 6 bases from J, with 31 bases between. This CDR3 comprises 21 residues. DNA for the CDR3: TGTGCCAGCAGCTTAGTTTTGGCCCGGCGTCAGCGGAGCGGGGACATCAATGAGCAGTTCTTC. It specifies CASSLVLARRQRSGDINEQFF.

The chain joins TRBV5-4 to TRBJ1-1; D gene uncertain. The CDR3 has 13 residues. Germline V gene data show CDR1 as SGHNT and CDR2 as YYREEE (reference sequence). V dropped 4 bases and J dropped 3 bases, with 10 bases sitting between them. The CDR3 reads CASSPWKDTEAFF. CDR3 bases: TGTGCCAGCAGCCCGTGGAAGGACACTGAAGCTTTCTTT.

This clonotype was seen many times. CDR3 nucleotide sequence: TGTGCCAGCAGCTTGGGGACGAGCGGGATAGAGCAGTTCTTC. It is translated as CASSLGTSGIEQFF. The genes are TRBV5-5 and TRBJ2-1, with 7 positions matching TRBD2. The J segment lost 10 bases and the V segment lost 0 bases, leaving 7 bases of the junction unmatched. Germline CDR1 is SGHKS and CDR2 is YYEKEE (reference sequence). This CDR3 contains 14 residues.

This chain links TRBV20-1 with TRBJ1-2; TRBD1 agrees at 8 bases. Per germline, CDR1 DFQATT and CDR2 SNEGSKA (reference sequence). The CDR3 runs to 14 residues. Germline trimming cut 3 bases from V and 5 bases from J; bases unmatched to any gene: 8. The CDR3 DNA is TGCAGTGCTAGGGAAACAGGGGGGACGTATGGCTACACCTTC. Protein sequence: CSARETGGTYGYTF.

The rearrangement links TRBV20-1 to TRBJ2-3, with D hard to call. Deletions cut 3 bases from V and 2 bases from J, with 6 bases between. Looked up from germline, CDR1 is DFQATT and CDR2 is SNEGSKA (reference sequence). The CDR3 contains 12 residues. CDR3 DNA sequence: TGCAGTGCTAGCGACTTCACAGATACGCAGTATTTT. This encodes CSASDFTDTQYF.

This chain links TRBV7-2 with TRBJ2-7, with 9 bases matching TRBD2. The V and J ends lost 5 bases and 3 bases, in that order; junction bases with no gene match: 11. CDR3 length: 16 amino acids. Germline loops: CDR1 SGHTA, CDR2 FQGNSA. CDR3 loop: CASSLGKTSGRYEQYF. The CDR3 nucleotides read TGTGCCAGCAGCCTGGGGAAGACTAGCGGCCGCTACGAGCAGTACTTC.

At least ten counts were recorded for this clonotype. This chain links TRBV7-9 with TRBJ1-2, with D tentatively TRBD1 (6 bases). The CDR3 is 13 amino acids. V was pared by 0 bases and J by 6 bases, with 8 bases between. Looked up from germline, CDR1 is SEHNR and CDR2 is FQNEAQ (reference sequence). CDR3 loop: CASSLATGDGYTF. CDR3 in DNA: TGTGCCAGCAGCTTAGCGACAGGCGATGGCTACACCTTC.

This clonotype was counted only a few times. The J gene is TRBJ1-5, the V gene TRBV20-1; D gene uncertain. The germline gives CDR1 DFQATT, CDR2 SNEGSKA (reference sequence). This CDR3 contains 11 residues. V gave up 1 base and J gave up 4 bases, with 2 bases separating them. The CDR3 DNA follows: TGCAGTGCTAGAGCTAATCAGCCCCAGCATTTT. Its translation is CSARANQPQHF.

A word on this clonotype: With a much larger clone just one base away, this may be a read error. This rearrangement joins TRBV28 to TRBJ1-1; D perhaps matches TRBD1 (6 bases). This CDR3 contains 13 residues. CDR1 MDHEN and CDR2 SYDVKM come from the germline V gene. Here the CDR3 reads CASSFLDRLEDFF. In DNA, the CDR3 is TGTGCCAGCAGTTTTTTGGACAGACTTGAAGATTTCTTT.